Each of the 5 T cell receptor beta chains below was sequenced from the same sample in a study of vaccination and CD4 T cells after COVID-19. Regarding treatment: approximately nine-day PBMC culture with coronavirus spike peptide pools or control peptides (ViraFEST assay). Their specific antigens are unknown. Sequenced with the Oncomine TCR Beta short-read assay was DNA taken from cultured CD4+ T cells. TCRdb re-derived calls from the PCR reads in MiXCR, one entry per CDR3 protein. The data hold more than 12,000 distinct CDR3 sequences, with roughly a fifth observed a single time. This specimen consisted of CD4+ T cells from blood, cultured in vitro, obtained before SARS-CoV-2 vaccination. The receptors originated from a human donor who received a COVID-19 vaccine.

This clonotype has a handful of counts. The chain has TRBV18 and TRBJ2-5, with TRBD2 as a possible D gene (6 bases). CDR1 is KGHSH, CDR2 LQKENI, per germline. Trimming took off 6 bases at V and 3 bases at J, with 26 bases between the two ends. This CDR3 is built from 18 residues. The DNA for the CDR3 is TGTGCCAGCTCCCCTCTGGGGGGAGGAACCTCGTCGGAAGAGACCCAGTACTTC. Amino acids: CASSPLGGGTSSEETQYF. Together with reference TRBV18 and TRBJ2-5, the CDR3 gives the full variable domain: NAGVMQNPRHLVRRRGQEARLRCSPMKGHSHVYWYRQLPEEGLKFMVYLQKENIIDESGMPKERFSAEFPKEGPSILRIQQVVRGDSAAYFCASSPLGGGTSSEETQYFGPGTRLLVL.

This clonotype came up a few times. The rearrangement uses TRBV6-1 and TRBJ1-3, with no clear D. Germline lookup yields CDR1 MNHNS and CDR2 SASEGT. Trimming took off 5 bases at V and 0 bases at J, with 14 bases between the two ends. This CDR3 is 16 amino acids long. CDR3 nucleotides: TGTGCCAGCAGTACGGGTCCGGCGGTCTCTGGAAACACCATATATTTT. It yields the protein CASSTGPAVSGNTIYF.

In this sample, this clonotype turned up a few times. The V and J genes are TRBV29-1 and TRBJ1-2; TRBD1 matches 7 bases. The V gene's germline CDR1 is SQVTM and CDR2 ANQGSEA. The CDR3 totals 13 residues. V lost 7 bases to trimming and J lost 8 bases; unmatched junction nucleotides: 13. CDR3 sequence: CSAGDSQGGGYTF. CDR3 DNA: TGCAGCGCCGGGGACAGCCAGGGTGGAGGCTACACCTTC.

This chain uses TRBV5-4 with TRBJ2-3; 11 bases map to TRBD1. The CDR3 extends over 16 amino acids. CDR1 and CDR2 from the germline V gene are SGHNT and YYREEE (reference sequence). The V segment lost 3 bases and the J segment 5 bases; nucleotides outside the gene matches: 8. The CDR3 nucleotides read TGTGCCAGCAGCTCCGGACAGGGGGCGCTTAAAGATACGCAGTATTTT. This translates into CASSSGQGALKDTQYF.

This clonotype was detected a few times. The J gene is TRBJ1-1, the V gene TRBV2, with 7 bases fitting TRBD1. The trim removed 7 bases at V and 1 base at J, leaving 9 bases unmatched. CDR1 is SNHLY and CDR2 is FYNNEI in the germline V gene. The length of the CDR3 is 15 residues. The CDR3 is CASNQDRVGNTEAFF. Written as DNA, the CDR3 is TGTGCCAGCAACCAAGACAGGGTAGGGAACACTGAAGCTTTCTTT. The full variable domain, completed using reference TRBV2 and TRBJ1-1, is EPEVTQTPSHQVTQMGQEVILRCVPISNHLYFYWYRQILGQKVEFLVSFYNNEISEKSEIFDDQFSVERPDGSNFTLKIRSTKLEDSAMYFCASNQDRVGNTEAFFGQGTRLTVV.